One sample yielded the 9 T cell receptor beta chains listed below, sequenced in a study of CD8+ T cells in alopecia areata (dated by TCRdb to the late 2010s). To prepare the library, the immunoSEQ multiplex PCR assay was applied. RNA was extracted from all samples and reverse transcribed into cDNA, which served as template for TCR sequencing. What TCRdb holds here is the immuneACCESS table cut down to in-frame rearrangements. Part of the clones is not present; checked against another copy, under half of the missing clones reflect an unresolved V gene, and the others are unexplained. This sample has 37,000 or so clones in its table, and 45% to 70% of those were observed once. Approximately 1.8% of the sample is taken by the ten largest. CD4+ cells from about five biomarker-study patients were further sorted into CD25+CD127- cells. Sequenced material: CD4+ Tregs sorted from blood. These receptor sequences come from a human donor with alopecia areata.

CDR3 sequence reads: CASSPTGQPQHF. CDR3 nucleotides: TGTGCCAGCAGTCCGACAGGTCAGCCCCAGCATTTT. The chain links TRBV2 to TRBJ1-5, with a tentative D call TRBD1 (6 bases). Germline V gene data show CDR1 as SNHLY and CDR2 as FYNNEI. Trimming removed 5 bases from V and 6 bases from J, with 8 bases in between. The CDR3 totals 12 residues.

This clone was observed a handful of times. The chain links TRBV18 to TRBJ2-7; TRBD2 is a possible D gene (7 bases). CDR1 KGHSH and CDR2 LQKENI come from the germline V gene. Trimming cost V 8 bases and J 4 bases, with 18 bases left between them. This CDR3 is built from 14 residues. CDR3 amino acids: CASHEGRGSYEQYF. CDR3 DNA sequence: TGTGCCAGCCACGAGGGGAGGGGGTCATACGAGCAGTACTTC.

The V and J genes are TRBV7-2 and TRBJ2-5; D is uncertain. V was cut by 1 base and J by 1 base, with 7 bases left in between. The germline gives CDR1 SGHTA, CDR2 FQGNSA. The CDR3 length is 14 residues. The CDR3 region is CASSLVSGQETQYF. The CDR3 bases are TGTGCCAGCAGCTTAGTATCCGGCCAAGAGACCCAGTACTTC.

Concerning this clone itself: One end of the junction does not line up with germline, which may come from a read error. The chain combines TRBV7-9 with TRBJ2-3, with D unresolved. Germline CDR1 and CDR2: SEHNR and FQNEAQ (reference sequence). The length of the CDR3 is 14 residues. For the CDR3, the DNA is TGTGCCAACAGCCCACCCACGTGGACAGATACGCAGTATTTT. It specifies CANSPPTWTDTQYF.

This clone was seen a handful of times. The chain combines TRBV28 with TRBJ2-6, with D uncertain. This CDR3 comprises 15 residues. Germline V gene data show CDR1 as MDHEN and CDR2 as SYDVKM. The V gene lost 2 bases and the J gene lost 4 bases, with 9 bases spanning the gap. The CDR3 loop reads CASSLTWSGANVLTF. CDR3 nucleotide sequence: TGTGCCAGCAGTTTAACGTGGTCAGGGGCCAACGTCCTGACTTTC. The full variable domain, in which reference TRBV28 and TRBJ2-6 provide the parts outside the CDR3, is DVKVTQSSRYLVKRTGEKVFLECVQDMDHENMFWYRQDPGLGLRLIYFSYDVKMKEKGDIPEGYSVSREKKERFSLILESASTNQTSMYLCASSLTWSGANVLTFGAGSRLTVL.

The chain couples TRBV27 to TRBJ2-5, with 9 bases matching TRBD1. The assigned J gene may be wrong: the sequence end matches TRBJ2-7 better. CDR1 MNHEY and CDR2 SMNVEV come from the germline V gene (reference sequence). The CDR3 extends over 14 amino acids. CDR3 sequence (DNA): TGTGCCAGCAGTAACAGGGGGCGGCCCTACGAGCAGTACTTC. Amino acids: CASSNRGRPYEQYF.

CDR3 nucleotide sequence: TGTGCCAGCAGTTTATCCGGAGGCACAGATACGCAGTATTTT. As protein: CASSLSGGTDTQYF. The chain links TRBV28 to TRBJ2-3; D not resolved. CDR1 and CDR2 from the germline V gene are MDHEN and SYDVKM. Trimming took 1 base from V and 1 from J, leaving 6 bases between them. This CDR3 is built from 14 residues.

This rearrangement joins TRBV28 to TRBJ1-5, with D hard to call. V dropped 4 bases and J dropped 3 bases, with 7 bases sitting between them. The CDR3 sequence is 13 residues long. Germline-derived CDR1 and CDR2 are MDHEN and SYDVKM. Here the CDR3 reads CASSSSLNQPQHF. CDR3 in DNA: TGTGCCAGCAGTTCGAGTCTCAATCAGCCCCAGCATTTT.

This clone was seen a handful of times. V gene TRBV6-6 combines with J gene TRBJ2-1; 7 positions agree with TRBD2. J lost 7 bases, V lost 3 bases, and 9 bases had no gene match. Germline CDR1 MNHNY, CDR2 SVGAGI (reference sequence). The CDR3 is made up of 15 amino acids. The DNA of the CDR3 is TGTGCCAGCAGTTATTCAGGGCGGGGGATGAATGAGCAGTTCTTC. It encodes CASSYSGRGMNEQFF.